The next 20 T cell receptor beta chains were all read from a single sample in a study of shared clonotypes between healthy human individuals (dated by TCRdb to about 2020). Receptor amplification or capture employed the immunoSEQ multiplex PCR assay. The clones in this table, taken by TCRdb from immuneACCESS, are in-frame only. Not every clone is retained; where verified, under half of the shortfall comes from an unresolved V gene, and the cause of the rest is unknown. The sample records roughly 1,000,000 clones, around 82% of which are singletons. The top ten hold 0.55% to 0.7% of the sample. Sample: memory CD4+ T cells from PBMCs. The sample's cell subset or site label, in plain terms: CD45RA-negative fraction. All receptors come from a man younger than 35 in good health. Some clones in this sample may be carry-over from other donors' samples.

J is TRBJ2-7 and V is TRBV7-6; D not resolved. The CDR3 contains 13 residues. The V and J ends lost 3 bases and 6 bases respectively, with 12 bases between them. CDR1 is SGHVS and CDR2 is FNYEAQ in the germline V gene. CDR3 sequence reads: CASSLAGLVEQYF. Here the CDR3 DNA reads TGTGCCAGCAGCTTGGCCGGCCTCGTCGAGCAGTACTTC.

The rearrangement uses TRBV28 and TRBJ2-7; 7 nucleotides match TRBD1. CDR1 and CDR2 (germline): MDHEN, SYDVKM. The V and J ends lost 6 bases and 4 bases, in that order; junction bases with no gene match: 12. The CDR3 sequence is 15 residues long. CDR3 nucleotide sequence: TGTGCCAGCAGACCCCCGGGACAGAGGGCGTACGAGCAGTACTTC. This gives the protein CASRPPGQRAYEQYF.

The V and J genes are TRBV2 and TRBJ2-5; D is perhaps TRBD1 (6 bases). This CDR3 is 13 amino acids long. Trimming removed 5 bases from V and 2 bases from J, with 9 bases in between. CDR1 and CDR2 from the germline V gene are SNHLY and FYNNEI. CDR3: CASSPDRQETQYF. DNA for the CDR3: TGTGCCAGCAGTCCAGACAGGCAAGAGACCCAGTACTTC.

CDR3 nucleotide sequence: TGTGCCAGTAGTATAGAAATTAGCGGGAGGAAGACCGGGGAGCTGTTTTTT. It codes for CASSIEISGRKTGELFF. V and J are TRBV19 and TRBJ2-2; 10 bases are shared with TRBD2. The V gene end was trimmed by 0 bases and the J gene end by 5 bases; junction bases not matched to a gene: 6. CDR3 length: 17 residues. CDR1 is LNHDA, CDR2 SQIVND, per germline (reference sequence).

The chain combines TRBV5-1 with TRBJ2-7; D is perhaps TRBD1 or TRBD2 (5 bases each). CDR1 and CDR2 from the germline V gene are SGHRS and YFSETQ. The CDR3 is 14 amino acids. Trimming pared 4 bases from V and 0 bases from J, leaving 11 bases between. The chain's CDR3 is CASSPWDGSYEQYF. CDR3 DNA sequence: TGCGCCAGCAGCCCCTGGGACGGCTCCTACGAGCAGTACTTC.

This clone appeared a single time. This chain uses TRBV7-9 with TRBJ1-4, with D possibly being TRBD1 (6 bases). The V and J ends lost 1 base and 4 bases respectively, with 10 bases between them. The germline gives CDR1 SEHNR, CDR2 FQNEAQ (reference sequence). This CDR3 has 15 amino acids. CDR3 DNA: TGTGCCAGCAGCTTAGGAACAGGGCGTAATGAAAAACTGTTTTTT. Amino acids: CASSLGTGRNEKLFF. The full variable domain, rest sourced from reference TRBV7-9 and TRBJ1-4, is DTGVSQNPRHKITKRGQNVTFRCDPISEHNRLYWYRQTLGQGPEFLTYFQNEAQLEKSRLLSDRFSAERPKGSFSTLEIQRTEQGDSAMYLCASSLGTGRNEKLFFGSGTQLSVL.

This clone was observed a handful of times. V is TRBV29-1 and J is TRBJ2-1; 7 nucleotides agree with TRBD2. The CDR3 runs to 12 residues. With V trimmed by 6 bases and J by 9 bases, 8 bases remained unmatched. Germline V gives CDR1 SQVTM, CDR2 ANQGSEA. CDR3 nucleotide sequence: TGCAGCGTCGTCCCGACTAGCAGTGAGCAGTTCTTC. This sequence encodes CSVVPTSSEQFF.

The chain recombines TRBV29-1 with TRBJ2-2; 11 positions match TRBD2. This CDR3 has 16 amino acids. Unmatched junction bases numbered 5, after V lost 2 bases and J lost 3 bases. Germline-derived CDR1 and CDR2 are SQVTM and ANQGSEA. The CDR3 DNA reads as TGCAGCGTTGAAAGGACTAGCGGGTTAGACACCGGGGAGCTGTTTTTT. Amino acid sequence: CSVERTSGLDTGELFF.

The rearrangement uses TRBV5-4 and TRBJ2-7; 8 nucleotides line up with TRBD1. Trimming took 3 bases from V and 4 from J; bases not matched to a gene: 9. The CDR3 runs 15 residues. From germline, CDR1 is SGHNT and CDR2 YYREEE (reference sequence). Written as DNA, the CDR3 is TGTGCCAGCAGCTCCACCTACACAGGGGGATACGAGCAGTACTTC. Residues: CASSSTYTGGYEQYF. The full variable domain, with the rest looked up from reference TRBV5-4 and TRBJ2-7, is ETGVTQSPTHLIKTRGQQVTLRCSSQSGHNTVSWYQQALGQGPQFIFQYYREEENGRGNFPPRFSGLQFPNYSSELNVNALELDDSALYLCASSSTYTGGYEQYFGPGTRLTVT.

The chain combines TRBV6-5 with TRBJ1-2; D call uncertain. The CDR3 is 15 residues long. The V gene lost 2 bases and the J gene lost 0 bases, with 10 bases spanning the gap. CDR1 MNHEY and CDR2 SVGAGI come from the germline V gene. The CDR3: CASSYPASANYGYTF. The CDR3 coding sequence is TGTGCCAGCAGTTACCCCGCGTCAGCTAACTATGGCTACACCTTC.

This rearrangement joins TRBV7-8 to TRBJ1-1, with D unclear. Germline CDR1 and CDR2: SGHVS and FQNEAQ. The CDR3 is made up of 11 amino acids. Trimming removed 6 bases at V and 1 base at J, with 3 bases between. The CDR3 loop reads CASRENTEAFF. The CDR3 nucleotides read TGTGCCAGCAGGGAGAACACTGAAGCTTTCTTT.

Worth noting for this clone: A read error is possible here, since a much larger clone lies one base away. The sample contains more than one DNA sequence encoding this CDR3. The J gene is TRBJ2-5, the V gene TRBV7-2; TRBD2 matches at 9 bases. The germline CDR1 and CDR2 sequences are SGHTA and FQGNSA. CDR3 length equals 15 residues. CDR3 residues: CASTVGGRAEETQYF. The CDR3 region has the DNA TGTGCTAGCACGGTGGGCGGGAGGGCCGAAGAGACCCAGTACTTC.

The gene calls are TRBV7-3 and TRBJ2-2; D gene unclear. The CDR3 loop spans 16 amino acids. The V and J ends lost 3 bases and 2 bases respectively, with 13 bases between them. Germline V gene data show CDR1 as SGHTA and CDR2 as FQGTGA. For the CDR3, the DNA is TGTGCCAGCAGCTTTGACCGGAGCCCCAACACCGGGGAGCTGTTTTTT. Its translation: CASSFDRSPNTGELFF.

This clone was recorded a few times. The chain recombines TRBV30 with TRBJ1-1, with unresolved D. Germline lookup yields CDR1 GTSNPN and CDR2 SVGIG (reference sequence). V was shortened by 4 bases and J by 0 bases, with 15 bases between the two germline ends. The CDR3 is 15 amino acids. The CDR3, as DNA: TGTGCCTGGACCTATGGGGATCGCGTGAACACTGAAGCTTTCTTT. Its translation: CAWTYGDRVNTEAFF. Full variable domain (remainder filled in from reference TRBV30 and TRBJ1-1): SQTIHQWPATLVQPVGSPLSLECTVEGTSNPNLYWYRQAAGRGLQLLFYSVGIGQISSEVPQNLSASRPQDRQFILSSKKLLLSDSGFYLCAWTYGDRVNTEAFFGQGTRLTVV.

The V call is TRBV2, the J call TRBJ2-1; TRBD2 matches 7 bases. Germline V lookup: CDR1 SNHLY, CDR2 FYNNEI. V shed 6 bases, J shed 1 base, and the junction held 6 bases outside the gene matches. The length of the CDR3 is 15 residues. CDR3 DNA: TGTGCCAGCAGGCCACTAGCGATATCCTACAATGAGCAGTTCTTC. It codes for CASRPLAISYNEQFF.

The chain recombines TRBV28 with TRBJ1-5; D remains unclear. Deletions cut 2 bases from V and 0 bases from J, with 5 bases between. The CDR3 covers 14 residues. CDR1 MDHEN and CDR2 SYDVKM come from the germline V gene. The CDR3 nucleotides read TGTGCCAGCAGTTTAGTTGCTAGCAATCAGCCCCAGCATTTT. The encoded protein is CASSLVASNQPQHF. The full variable domain, its missing parts supplied by reference TRBV28 and TRBJ1-5, is DVKVTQSSRYLVKRTGEKVFLECVQDMDHENMFWYRQDPGLGLRLIYFSYDVKMKEKGDIPEGYSVSREKKERFSLILESASTNQTSMYLCASSLVASNQPQHFGDGTRLSIL.

This sequence joins TRBV10-1 and TRBJ2-7; D may correspond to TRBD1 or TRBD2 (5 bases each). This CDR3 has 14 amino acids. CDR1 and CDR2 from the germline V gene are WNHNN and SYGVQD (reference sequence). V was pared by 0 bases and J by 5 bases, with 11 bases between. The CDR3 region has the DNA TGCGCCAGCAGTGAGTCGTTGGGGGTACACGAGCAGTACTTC. It yields the protein CASSESLGVHEQYF.

The chain carries TRBV2 and TRBJ1-1; 7 nucleotides match TRBD1. The ends lost 9 bases at V and 11 bases at J; junction bases unmatched: 15. This CDR3 has 13 residues. Germline assignment: CDR1 SNHLY and CDR2 FYNNEI. This CDR3 is CASQLGTTGEAFF. CDR3 nucleotides: TGTGCCAGTCAACTGGGGACTACAGGGGAGGCTTTCTTT.

The chain employs TRBV5-5 and TRBJ2-1; D remains ambiguous. Germline V CDR1 and CDR2: SGHKS, YYEKEE (reference sequence). The CDR3 is made up of 14 amino acids. The V end was cut by 0 bases, the J end by 10 bases, with 14 bases between. CDR3 protein: CASSLVTSKLEQFF. The DNA for the CDR3 is TGTGCCAGCAGCTTGGTGACATCTAAACTGGAGCAGTTCTTC. The entire variable domain, with the rest obtained from reference TRBV5-5 and TRBJ2-1, is as follows: DAGVTQSPTHLIKTRGQQVTLRCSPISGHKSVSWYQQVLGQGPQFIFQYYEKEERGRGNFPDRFSARQFPNYSSELNVNALLLGDSALYLCASSLVTSKLEQFFGPGTRLTVL.

The chain carries TRBV14 and TRBJ2-5, with D hard to call. The CDR3 contains 12 residues. Germline CDR1 is SGHDN and CDR2 is FVKESK. Trimming shortened V by 1 base and J by 5 bases, and 5 bases separated the two germline ends. CDR3: CASSQAYETQYF. The CDR3 nucleotides read TGTGCCAGCAGCCAAGCTTATGAGACCCAGTACTTC.